These 27 T cell receptor beta chains came from one sample sequenced in a study of CD8 T cells in Susac syndrome. cDNA came from about 0.5 to 1 ug RNA primed by random hexamers. TCRdb redid the calling of the immunoSEQ multiplex PCR reads with MiXCR, one entry per CDR3 protein. In the table there are roughly 180,000 distinct CDR3 sequences, about 94% of which are singletons. Sequencing input: CD4+ T cells from PBMCs. These receptors were taken from a human donor in good health.

V is TRBV3-1 and J is TRBJ2-5; D ambiguous. V gave up 0 bases and J gave up 2 bases, with 7 bases separating them. Germline assignment: CDR1 LGHDT and CDR2 YNNKEL (reference sequence). This CDR3 has 14 amino acids. The CDR3 DNA sequence: TGTGCCAGCAGCCAAGAGAGACTGCAAGAGACCCAGTACTTC. Encoded protein: CASSQERLQETQYF.

The chain employs TRBV5-4 and TRBJ2-7; D is uncertain. The CDR3 runs to 15 residues. Germline assignment: CDR1 SGHNT and CDR2 YYREEE (reference sequence). V was trimmed by 5 bases and J by 1 base, leaving 16 bases between them. The CDR3 region has the DNA TGTGCCAGCAGTTCGGGCGCAGGCAGATCCTACGAGCAGTACTTC. The encoded protein is CASSSGAGRSYEQYF.

This chain uses TRBV6-5 with TRBJ1-1, with D tentatively TRBD1 (6 bases). Trimming cost V 2 bases and J 5 bases, with 12 bases left between them. The length of the CDR3 is 14 residues. Germline V gene sequence: CDR1 MNHEY, CDR2 SVGAGI. The CDR3 reads CASSYTTGITEAFF. CDR3 sequence (DNA): TGTGCCAGCAGTTACACCACAGGGATAACTGAAGCTTTCTTT.

The V call is TRBV24-1, the J call TRBJ2-5, with D possibly TRBD1 on 7 matching bases. The CDR3 loop spans 15 amino acids. Germline V gene sequence: CDR1 KGHDR, CDR2 SFDVKD. Deletions cut 1 base from V and 5 bases from J, with 13 bases between. The CDR3 nucleotides are TGTGCCACCAGTGATTTCAAGGGGGCGGGGGAGACCCAGTACTTC. This encodes CATSDFKGAGETQYF.

The rearrangement links TRBV9 to TRBJ2-1; TRBD2 matches 10 bases. This CDR3 is built from 15 residues. Trimming at V came to 4 bases and at J to 4 bases, leaving 5 bases not matched to a gene. Germline V gives CDR1 SGDLS, CDR2 YYNGEE. CDR3 coding DNA: TGTGCCAGCAGCCCCTCAGCGGGGGGGTACAATGAGCAGTTCTTC. Amino acids: CASSPSAGGYNEQFF.

The genes are TRBV5-1 and TRBJ2-5; 11 nucleotides align to TRBD2. V lost 4 bases to trimming and J lost 2 bases; unmatched junction nucleotides: 4. This CDR3 region has 15 residues. The germline CDR1 and CDR2 sequences are SGHRS and YFSETQ. The CDR3 bases are TGCGCCAGCAGCCCCGGGACTAGCGGACAAGAGACCCAGTACTTC. Translated, it gives CASSPGTSGQETQYF.

The rearrangement joins TRBV12-3 or TRBV12-4 to TRBJ2-7; D perhaps matches TRBD1 (6 bases). Trimming took off 0 bases at V and 6 bases at J, with 6 bases between the two ends. There are 12 residues in the CDR3. The CDR3 DNA is TGTGCCAGCAGTTTAGCGGGGGCCGAGCAGTACTTC. Its translation: CASSLAGAEQYF.

The chain uses TRBV30 and TRBJ1-3, with D uncertain. The CDR3 consists of 12 residues. V was trimmed by 3 bases and J by 0 bases, leaving 3 bases between them. The germline V gene encodes CDR1 GTSNPN and CDR2 SVGIG (reference sequence). The CDR3 nucleotides read TGTGCCTGGAGGGGCTCTGGAAACACCATATATTTT. Its translation: CAWRGSGNTIYF.

The J gene is TRBJ2-2, the V gene TRBV28; no reliable D call. V was shortened by 7 bases and J by 1 base, with 1 base between the two germline ends. CDR1 MDHEN and CDR2 SYDVKM come from the germline V gene. The length of the CDR3 is 11 residues. The CDR3: CASKNTGELFF. The CDR3 DNA is TGTGCCAGCAAGAACACCGGGGAGCTGTTTTTT.

This chain connects TRBV3-1 to TRBJ2-3; D may correspond to TRBD1 or TRBD2 (6 bases each). Germline CDR1 and CDR2: LGHDT and YNNKEL (reference sequence). The V and J ends lost 4 bases and 4 bases respectively, with 18 bases between them. CDR3 size: 16 residues. The CDR3 region has the DNA TGTGCCAGCAGCCCCCTGGGGGGCTCAAGACCAGATACGCAGTATTTT. Translating it yields CASSPLGGSRPDTQYF.

This chain connects TRBV27 to TRBJ2-7; D gene unclear. V was pared by 5 bases and J by 3 bases, with 17 bases between. The CDR3 is 15 residues long. The germline gives CDR1 MNHEY, CDR2 SMNVEV (reference sequence). CDR3 protein: CASSAVHMRFYEQYF. The CDR3 DNA is TGTGCCAGCAGTGCAGTCCACATGAGGTTCTACGAGCAGTACTTC.

This rearrangement joins TRBV3-1 to TRBJ1-2; 7 bases align to TRBD1. This CDR3 is built from 13 residues. CDR1 LGHDT and CDR2 YNNKEL come from the germline V gene (reference sequence). J was trimmed by 6 bases and V by 0 bases; bases with no gene match: 1. The CDR3 region is CASSQEGQHGYTF. In DNA, the CDR3 is TGTGCCAGCAGCCAAGAGGGACAGCATGGCTACACCTTC.

The rearrangement links TRBV24-1 to TRBJ2-6, with D hard to call. This CDR3 has 13 residues. Trimming removed 6 bases from V and 2 bases from J, with 4 bases in between. Germline V gene data show CDR1 as KGHDR and CDR2 as SFDVKD. The CDR3 spells CATSLPGANVLTF. The DNA of the CDR3 is TGTGCCACCAGTTTGCCTGGGGCCAACGTCCTGACTTTC.

The gene calls are TRBV7-2 and TRBJ1-4; TRBD1 agrees at 7 bases. V lost 5 bases and J lost 8; bases outside the gene matches: 5. CDR1 and CDR2 (germline): SGHTA, FQGNSA. This CDR3 is built from 13 residues. The CDR3 bases are TGTGCCAGCAGCACCTACAGGGGCGAAAAACTGTTTTTT. Its translation: CASSTYRGEKLFF. Variable domain in full (rest from reference TRBV7-2 and TRBJ1-4): GAGVSQSPSNKVTEKGKDVELRCDPISGHTALYWYRQSLGQGLEFLIYFQGNSAPDKSGLPSDRFSAERTGGSVSTLTIQRTQQEDSAVYLCASSTYRGEKLFFGSGTQLSVL.

This clonotype came up a few times. This chain joins TRBV5-6 and TRBJ2-3; D gene uncertain. Germline V gene sequence: CDR1 SGHDT, CDR2 YYEEEE. This CDR3 has 13 amino acids. V was clipped by 1 base and J by 0 bases, with 3 bases between them. CDR3 sequence: CASSLYSTDTQYF. The CDR3 nucleotides read TGTGCCAGCAGCTTGTATAGCACAGATACGCAGTATTTT.

V and J are TRBV5-6 and TRBJ1-1; D gene ambiguous. Germline CDR1 and CDR2: SGHDT and YYEEEE. Trimming removed 4 bases from V and 3 bases from J, with 4 bases in between. This CDR3 has 11 amino acids. This CDR3 is CASSRYTEAFF. Written as DNA, the CDR3 is TGTGCCAGCAGCAGATACACTGAAGCTTTCTTT.

DNA of the CDR3: TGCAGTGCTAGGCCGGCAACTAATGAAAAACTGTTTTTT. Translating gives CSARPATNEKLFF. The V gene is TRBV20-1, the J gene TRBJ1-4; no clear D gene. CDR1 is DFQATT and CDR2 is SNEGSKA in the germline V gene (reference sequence). CDR3 size: 13 residues. Trimming shortened V by 3 bases and J by 0 bases, and 5 bases separated the two germline ends.

The chain employs TRBV20-1 and TRBJ2-7, with TRBD1 identical over 7 bases. Trimming cost V 3 bases and J 0 bases; bases outside gene matches: 8. This CDR3 region has 15 residues. CDR1 and CDR2 (germline): DFQATT, SNEGSKA (reference sequence). CDR3: CSASRGGGFSYEQYF. CDR3 sequence (DNA): TGCAGTGCTAGTAGAGGGGGCGGATTCTCCTACGAGCAGTACTTC.

This rearrangement joins TRBV5-4 to TRBJ2-3, with unresolved D. V was clipped by 0 bases and J by 2 bases, with 10 bases between them. Germline lookup yields CDR1 SGHNT and CDR2 YYREEE (reference sequence). CDR3 size: 15 residues. Here the CDR3 DNA reads TGTGCCAGCAGCTTGGAGGGCGGAAACACAGATACGCAGTATTTT. Translated, it gives CASSLEGGNTDTQYF.

This clonotype was seen only once. The chain is built from TRBV12-3 or TRBV12-4 and TRBJ2-6; D is perhaps TRBD2 (5 bases). V gave up 11 bases and J gave up 4 bases, with 9 bases separating them. This CDR3 is 12 amino acids long. The CDR3 loop reads CAAGSGANVLTF. The CDR3 DNA follows: TGTGCCGCGGGTTCAGGGGCCAACGTCCTGACTTTC.

The rearrangement joins TRBV20-1 to TRBJ2-7; 7 bases agree with TRBD2. The V segment lost 3 bases and the J segment 7 bases; nucleotides outside the gene matches: 3. This CDR3 is 11 amino acids long. Germline CDR1 reads DFQATT; CDR2 reads SNEGSKA (reference sequence). CDR3 nucleotide sequence: TGCAGTGCTAGCCGGGGAGGGGAGCAGTACTTC. It encodes CSASRGGEQYF.

This clonotype was recorded once. The chain carries TRBV2 and TRBJ2-3; 9 bases map to TRBD1. CDR1 is SNHLY and CDR2 is FYNNEI in the germline V gene. V shed 7 bases, J shed 7 bases, and the junction held 6 bases outside the gene matches. The CDR3 runs to 13 residues. The CDR3: CASTGDRANTQYF. In DNA form, the CDR3 reads TGTGCCAGCACCGGGGACAGGGCGAATACGCAGTATTTT.

V usage is TRBV27 and J usage is TRBJ2-1; D is unresolved. The CDR3 spans 15 residues. Germline V gene sequence: CDR1 MNHEY, CDR2 SMNVEV (reference sequence). The V gene lost 3 bases and the J gene lost 3 bases, with 12 bases spanning the gap. For the CDR3, the DNA is TGTGCCAGCAGTTTGAGCGCCGACCGCTACAATGAGCAGTTCTTC. This gives the protein CASSLSADRYNEQFF.

V is TRBV29-1 and J is TRBJ2-5; TRBD2 aligns across 11 bases. The CDR3 length is 14 residues. J gave up 5 bases and V 3 bases, and 5 bases lay outside the gene matches. Germline loops: CDR1 SQVTM, CDR2 ANQGSEA. CDR3 DNA sequence: TGCAGCGTTGATTCGACTAGCGGGGCGGAGACCCAGTACTTC. It yields the protein CSVDSTSGAETQYF.

J is TRBJ2-5 and V is TRBV2, with 8 bases matching TRBD2. V shed 8 bases, J shed 3 bases, and the junction held 2 bases outside the gene matches. Per the germline V gene, CDR1 is SNHLY and CDR2 is FYNNEI. This CDR3 comprises 12 residues. CDR3 coding DNA: TGTGCCAGCGGACTAGCAGAAGAGACCCAGTACTTC. Translating gives CASGLAEETQYF.

The chain carries TRBV7-2 and TRBJ2-5, with D perhaps given as TRBD1 or TRBD2 (5 bases each). Per germline, CDR1 SGHTA and CDR2 FQGNSA. V was trimmed by 5 bases and J by 5 bases, leaving 12 bases between them. This CDR3 has 13 residues. The DNA of the CDR3 is TGTGCCAGCAGCCAAGCAGGGACGGAGACCCAGTACTTC. This encodes CASSQAGTETQYF.

The CDR3 protein is CASSVAGSAPSDTQYF. DNA of the CDR3: TGTGCCAGCAGCGTAGCGGGGAGCGCCCCATCAGATACGCAGTATTTT. This chain links TRBV9 with TRBJ2-3, with a possible D match to TRBD2 (5 bases). Trimming stripped 0 bases from V and 4 bases from J, with 15 bases between. CDR1 and CDR2 (germline): SGDLS, YYNGEE. The length of the CDR3 is 16 residues.